This T cell receptor beta chain was sequenced during a study of Ad26.COV2.S vaccination and SARS-CoV-2 variants. About the research overall: Trial arm assignment for the donor was COV1001 Ad26.COV2.S.

The repertoire was sequenced with immunoSEQ multiplex PCR; TCRdb's copy has only in-frame clones and lacks some. The sample holds roughly 380,000 clones, around 83% seen once. Study-level results: Comparable non-spike TCR breadth was observed in vaccine and placebo recipients. Researchers cautioned that TCR breadth and depth analyses may have underestimated total T cell responses. Spike-specific TCR breadth was greater in vaccine than placebo recipients.

With respect to this clone: Its antigen is unknown.

CDR3 size: 12 residues. Between the trimmed V and J ends, which lost 5 bases and 6 bases, there was a span of 11 bases. Germline V gives CDR1 SEHNR, CDR2 FQNEAQ (reference sequence). The treatment here: 19 received Ad26.COV2.S at low or high dose, single or two shots; five or six received placebo; per-sample allocation not given. Repertoires come from day 63 after the first vaccine or placebo injection. Here the sequenced sample was peripheral blood, taken in a trial of Ad26.COV2.S vaccine versus placebo. The clonotype was recovered from a person between 18 and 65 years old who received the Ad26.COV2.S COVID-19 vaccine or a placebo. V and J are TRBV7-9 and TRBJ2-7; D is unresolved. This CDR3 reads CASSLRLSEQYF. CDR3 DNA sequence: TGTGCCAGCAGCCTACGTCTAAGCGAGCAGTACTTC.